The source of this T cell receptor (beta chain) is a study of beta chain features in type 1 diabetes. Note on this clone: Its antigen is still unknown.

Findings of the study overall: More deletions and fewer insertions at VDJ junctions were seen in type 1 diabetes patients.

All of the isolated RNA was reverse transcribed, so expressed TCRB transcripts were sequenced. Libraries were prepared by immunoSEQ multiplex PCR; TCRdb keeps only in-frame clonotypes and omits some of them. The data hold hundreds of thousands of clones, with 15% to 17% observed a single time. CDR1 is LNHDA, CDR2 SQIVND, per germline (reference sequence). The CDR3 sequence is 13 residues long. V was pared by 3 bases and J by 5 bases, with 8 bases between. The J gene is TRBJ2-1, the V gene TRBV19, with D hard to call. Sequenced sample: naive CD4+ T cells from blood. This TCR came from a man younger than 35 in good health. The CDR3 loop is CASSMRSNNEQFF. The CDR3 region has the DNA TGTGCCAGTAGTATGCGGAGTAACAATGAGCAGTTCTTC.